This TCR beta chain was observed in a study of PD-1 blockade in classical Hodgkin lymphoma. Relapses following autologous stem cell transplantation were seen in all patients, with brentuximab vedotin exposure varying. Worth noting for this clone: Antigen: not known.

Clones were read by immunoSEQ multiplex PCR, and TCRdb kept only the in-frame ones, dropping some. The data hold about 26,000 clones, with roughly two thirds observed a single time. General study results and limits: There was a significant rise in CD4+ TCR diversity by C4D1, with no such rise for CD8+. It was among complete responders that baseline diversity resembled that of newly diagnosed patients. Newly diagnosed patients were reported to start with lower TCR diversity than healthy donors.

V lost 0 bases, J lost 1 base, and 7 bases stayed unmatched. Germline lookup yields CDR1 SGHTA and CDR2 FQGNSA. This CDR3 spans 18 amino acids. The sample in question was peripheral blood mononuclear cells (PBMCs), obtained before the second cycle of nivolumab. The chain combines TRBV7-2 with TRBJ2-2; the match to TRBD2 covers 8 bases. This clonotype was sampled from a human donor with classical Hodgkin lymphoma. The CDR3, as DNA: TGTGCCAGCAGCTTAGCGGGTAGCGGGAAGTGGAACACCGGGGAGCTGTTTTTT. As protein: CASSLAGSGKWNTGELFF.